What follows describes a single T cell receptor (beta chain). The antigen is undetermined. V dropped 3 bases and J dropped 8 bases, with 11 bases sitting between them. CDR1 and CDR2 from the germline V gene are MNHEY and SMNVEV (reference sequence). The CDR3 contains 13 residues. The treatment was: some 20 received Ad26.COV2.S at low or high dose, single or two shots; 5 received placebo; per-sample allocation not given. Day 63 after the first injection of vaccine or placebo was the sampling time. TCRdb's table, derived via immunoSEQ multiplex PCR, lists solely in-frame clones and lacks some. The data hold approximately 340,000 clones, with approximately 85% observed a single time. The sample belongs to a study of Ad26.COV2.S vaccination and SARS-CoV-2 variants. Study context: Intramuscularly, Ad26.COV2.S was given either once or twice, 56 days apart. Findings of the study overall: Substantial breadth in spike-specific CD8+ and CD4+ T cell responses was reportedly seen after vaccination. Across vaccine and placebo recipients, the breadth of non-spike TCRs was similar. Total T cell responses, in the TCR breadth and depth analyses, may have been underestimated.

The receptor comes from a person between 18 and 59 years old who received the Ad26.COV2.S COVID-19 vaccine or a placebo. This sequence joins TRBV27 and TRBJ2-1, with D perhaps matching TRBD1 (5 bases). The sequencing here drew on peripheral blood, taken in a trial of Ad26.COV2.S vaccine versus placebo. The CDR3 is CASSFIWGYEQFF. Written as DNA, the CDR3 is TGTGCCAGCAGTTTTATTTGGGGCTATGAGCAGTTCTTC.